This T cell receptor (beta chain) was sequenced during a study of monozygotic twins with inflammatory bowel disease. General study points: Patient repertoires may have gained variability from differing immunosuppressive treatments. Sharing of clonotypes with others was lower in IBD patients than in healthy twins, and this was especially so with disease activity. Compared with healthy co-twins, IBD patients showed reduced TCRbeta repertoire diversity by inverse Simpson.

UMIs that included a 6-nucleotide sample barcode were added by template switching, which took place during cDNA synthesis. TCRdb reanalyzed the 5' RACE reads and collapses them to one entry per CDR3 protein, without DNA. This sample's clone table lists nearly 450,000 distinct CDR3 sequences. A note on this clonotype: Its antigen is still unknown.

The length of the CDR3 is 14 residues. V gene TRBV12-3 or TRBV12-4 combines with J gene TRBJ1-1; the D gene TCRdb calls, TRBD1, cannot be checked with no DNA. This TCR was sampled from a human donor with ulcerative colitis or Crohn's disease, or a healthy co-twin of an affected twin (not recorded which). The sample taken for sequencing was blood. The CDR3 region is CASISTGKSTEAFF.